Only one count was recorded for the clone carrying this TCR beta chain. What it binds is not known. V shed 2 bases and J shed 0 bases, with 11 bases lying between them. The CDR3 runs 15 residues. Germline CDR1 is SGHTA and CDR2 is FQGNSA. The record originates from a study of graft-versus-host responses after intestinal transplantation. Study-level information: In this cohort, recipients had multivisceral, liver-intestinal, or isolated intestinal transplants. Whole-study results and caveats: Allografts of patients with graft-donor T cell macrochimerism showed high graft-versus-host to host-versus-graft clone ratios. HvG clone declines early post-transplant were associated with peak circulating GvH levels.

Produced via immunoSEQ multiplex PCR; TCRdb's table is partial and in-frame only. The sample comprises 100,000 or so clones, about 94% of which are singletons, and roughly 0.15% rests with the top ten. The input for sequencing was unstimulated CD4+ T cells sorted from spleen or lymph node cells, taken before intestinal transplant. This TCR came from a human donor who received an intestinal transplant. The chain is built from TRBV7-2 and TRBJ2-7; a possible D gene is TRBD1 (7 bases). CDR3: CASSLRQGGSYEQYF. CDR3 DNA: TGTGCCAGCAGCTTACGACAGGGAGGCTCCTACGAGCAGTACTTC.